One sample yielded the 31 T cell receptor beta chains listed below, sequenced in a study of response to subunit inactivated influenza vaccine. TCRdb reprocessed the RT-PCR reads via MiXCR and lists one record per CDR3 protein. Seen here are about 570,000 distinct CDR3 sequences, approximately 12% observed once, and the top ten hold 10%. Material: PBMCs from blood, obtained on the day of vaccination. The receptors shown here come from a man aged 50 to 60 who received an inactivated influenza vaccine.

This clonotype has ten or more counts. This chain joins TRBV7-2 and TRBJ2-1; TRBD2 is a possible D gene (7 bases). The V end lost 5 bases, the J end lost 4 bases, and 15 bases lay between the germline ends. The CDR3 loop spans 15 amino acids. Looked up from germline, CDR1 is SGHTA and CDR2 is FQGNSA. For the CDR3, the DNA is TGTGCCAGCAGCCCTAGCGGTGGGACATACAATGAGCAGTTCTTC. It translates to CASSPSGGTYNEQFF.

The gene calls are TRBV2 and TRBJ2-5; tentatively, D is TRBD1 (5 bases). Trimming stripped 2 bases from V and 2 bases from J, with 9 bases between. Germline V gene lookup returns CDR1 SNHLY and CDR2 FYNNEI. The CDR3 has 14 residues. CDR3 sequence: CASSELRAQETQYF. In DNA, the CDR3 is TGTGCCAGCAGTGAACTCAGGGCACAAGAGACCCAGTACTTC.

CDR3 amino acids: CASRGQSNQPQHF. As DNA, the CDR3 is TGTGCCAGCAGGGGACAGAGCAATCAGCCCCAGCATTTT. This sequence joins TRBV7-2 and TRBJ1-5, with 7 bases aligning to TRBD1. V gave up 6 bases and J gave up 1 base; unmatched junction bases: 0. CDR3 length: 13 residues. Per germline, CDR1 SGHTA and CDR2 FQGNSA.

A remark on this clonotype: A much larger clone differs from this one at a single base, so this may be a read error. The rearrangement uses TRBV10-3 and TRBJ2-2; D possibly corresponds to TRBD2 (6 bases). The germline V gene encodes CDR1 ENHRY and CDR2 SYGVKD. The V and J ends lost 8 bases and 4 bases respectively, with 14 bases between them. The CDR3 runs to 14 residues. The CDR3 nucleotides read TGTGCCATCCGTGCGGGGAGAGGCACCGGGGAGCTGTTTTTT. Protein sequence: CAIRAGRGTGELFF.

The chain recombines TRBV25-1 with TRBJ2-7; 8 bases map to TRBD1. CDR1 is MGHDK, CDR2 SYGVNS, per germline. V lost 6 bases, J lost 0 bases, and 13 bases stayed unmatched. CDR3 length: 17 residues. CDR3 sequence (DNA): TGTGCCAGCAGCGCTCAACCCGGACAGGGCGCCTCCTACGAGCAGTACTTC. Translated: CASSAQPGQGASYEQYF.

This clonotype was counted a few times. The chain employs TRBV27 and TRBJ2-1; 8 bases line up with TRBD2. CDR1 and CDR2 from the germline V gene are MNHEY and SMNVEV (reference sequence). This CDR3 contains 17 residues. The junction had 11 bases not matched to a gene; V was cut back by 5 bases and J by 2 bases. CDR3: CASSPRVSGTTYNEQFF. As DNA, the CDR3 is TGTGCCAGCAGTCCCCGTGTTAGCGGGACCACCTACAATGAGCAGTTCTTC.

This rearrangement joins TRBV4-3 to TRBJ2-1; 7 nucleotides match TRBD1. The CDR3 totals 16 residues. Looked up from germline, CDR1 is LGHNA and CDR2 is YSLEER. V was pared by 0 bases and J by 2 bases, with 4 bases of the junction left unmatched. The CDR3 nucleotides read TGCGCCAGCAGCCAAGATGGGCAGGGGGCCTACAATGAGCAGTTCTTC. Translation: CASSQDGQGAYNEQFF.

This clonotype was seen a few times. The V call is TRBV20-1, the J call TRBJ2-7, with D perhaps matching TRBD2 (6 bases). V was shortened by 6 bases and J by 0 bases, with 15 bases between the two germline ends. The length of the CDR3 is 14 residues. From germline, CDR1 is DFQATT and CDR2 SNEGSKA (reference sequence). CDR3 region: CSANGDGSSYEQYF. Here the CDR3 DNA reads TGCAGTGCGAATGGGGACGGGAGCTCCTACGAGCAGTACTTC.

This clonotype has just a few counts. The V and J genes are TRBV20-1 and TRBJ2-5; 7 bases align to TRBD1. The CDR3 totals 12 residues. Germline loops: CDR1 DFQATT, CDR2 SNEGSKA (reference sequence). J gave up 5 bases and V 4 bases, and 4 bases lay outside the gene matches. DNA of the CDR3: TGCAGTGCTAACAGGGGAGATGAGACCCAGTACTTC. It is translated as CSANRGDETQYF.

The chain has TRBV27 and TRBJ1-6, with no clear D. Trimming cost V 2 bases and J 6 bases, with 11 bases left between them. The germline gives CDR1 MNHEY, CDR2 SMNVEV (reference sequence). This CDR3 has 15 residues. CDR3: CASSLVGRTNSPLHF. The DNA for the CDR3 is TGTGCCAGCAGTTTAGTCGGCCGGACTAATTCACCCCTCCACTTT.

The sample holds a few counts of this clonotype. The rearrangement links TRBV29-1 to TRBJ2-3; maybe TRBD1 (5 bases). Trimming pared 3 bases from V and 0 bases from J, leaving 7 bases between. The CDR3 has 13 residues. The germline V gene has CDR1 SQVTM and CDR2 ANQGSEA. CDR3 residues: CSVDRTSTDTQYF. The CDR3 nucleotides are TGCAGCGTTGACAGGACAAGCACAGATACGCAGTATTTT.

This clonotype was seen a handful of times. The CDR3 loop is CASSHPLEVAGAESTDTQYF. The CDR3 coding sequence is TGTGCCAGCAGCCACCCTCTAGAGGTAGCGGGGGCGGAAAGCACAGATACGCAGTATTTT. The rearrangement joins TRBV3-1 to TRBJ2-3; 9 bases agree with TRBD2. From germline, CDR1 is LGHDT and CDR2 YNNKEL (reference sequence). There are 20 residues in the CDR3. The ends lost 3 bases at V and 0 bases at J; junction bases unmatched: 16.

V is TRBV6-6 and J is TRBJ2-3; D is unresolved. Germline CDR1 is MNHNY and CDR2 is SVGAGI (reference sequence). CDR3 size: 11 residues. Trimming stripped 11 bases from V and 0 bases from J, with 6 bases between. This CDR3 reads CACSSTDTQYF. CDR3 nucleotides: TGTGCCTGTTCCAGCACAGATACGCAGTATTTT.

This clonotype was seen many times. The junction departs from the called germline gene at one end, perhaps through a read error. CDR3 in DNA: TGTGCCAGCAGCCAAGGGGCTAGCGGCTACAATGAGCAGTTCTTC. Translating it yields CASSQGASGYNEQFF. V is TRBV4-3 and J is TRBJ2-1, with 7 bases matching TRBD2. CDR3 size: 15 residues. Germline V gene data show CDR1 as LGHNA and CDR2 as YSLEER.

The J gene is TRBJ2-4, the V gene TRBV10-2, with D perhaps matching TRBD2 (6 bases). This CDR3 comprises 12 residues. Germline V gene lookup returns CDR1 WSHSY and CDR2 SAAADI. The V and J ends lost 8 bases and 2 bases respectively, with 7 bases between them. The CDR3 loop is CASGGTKNIQYF. CDR3 in DNA: TGCGCCAGCGGGGGGACCAAAAACATTCAGTACTTC.

A word on this clonotype: The junction shows a germline mismatch at one end, possibly a read error. The J gene is TRBJ2-2, the V gene TRBV7-2; D uncertain. The CDR3 has 14 residues. CDR1 is SGHTA, CDR2 FQGNSA, per germline. The CDR3, as DNA: TGTGCCAGCAGCTTAGGGGCCTGGACCGAGGAGCTGTTTTTT. As protein: CASSLGAWTEELFF.

The rearrangement links TRBV20-1 to TRBJ2-5; D not resolved. Between the trimmed V and J ends, which lost 8 bases and 1 base, there was a span of 11 bases. The CDR3 runs 12 residues. CDR1 and CDR2 (germline): DFQATT, SNEGSKA (reference sequence). The CDR3 nucleotides are TGCAGTCCAGGACGTTCCCAAGAGACCCAGTACTTC. Protein sequence: CSPGRSQETQYF.

This clonotype was detected only a few times. This chain links TRBV5-1 with TRBJ2-3, with a possible D match to TRBD1 (6 bases). Germline V gene sequence: CDR1 SGHRS, CDR2 YFSETQ. The CDR3 is 14 residues long. Trimming took 7 bases from V and 2 from J, leaving 14 bases between them. The CDR3 protein is CASLRDTSTDTQYF. DNA for the CDR3: TGCGCCAGCCTAAGGGACACCTCCACAGATACGCAGTATTTT. The whole variable domain, remainder taken from reference TRBV5-1 and TRBJ2-3, is KAGVTQTPRYLIKTRGQQVTLSCSPISGHRSVSWYQQTPGQGLQFLFEYFSETQRNKGNFPGRFSGRQFSNSRSEMNVSTLELGDSALYLCASLRDTSTDTQYFGPGTRLTVL.

This clonotype was observed at least ten times. The V and J genes are TRBV9 and TRBJ2-7; D unresolved. The ends were cut back, 0 bases at V and 0 bases at J, with 7 bases in the middle. The CDR3 consists of 14 residues. Germline lookup yields CDR1 SGDLS and CDR2 YYNGEE. Here the CDR3 reads CASSVGTDSYEQYF. The CDR3 nucleotides are TGTGCCAGCAGCGTAGGGACGGACTCCTACGAGCAGTACTTC.

In this sample, this clonotype turned up a few times. J is TRBJ2-3 and V is TRBV18; TRBD2 is a possible D gene (5 bases). Germline lookup yields CDR1 KGHSH and CDR2 LQKENI. Trimming took off 6 bases at V and 3 bases at J, with 19 bases between the two ends. The length of the CDR3 is 16 residues. This chain's CDR3 is CASSPRQRRTTDTQYF. CDR3 in DNA: TGTGCCAGCTCCCCCAGGCAGCGGAGGACGACAGATACGCAGTATTTT.

This clonotype was found a few times. The chain carries TRBV30 and TRBJ2-5; 8 nucleotides agree with TRBD2. This CDR3 is built from 15 residues. Germline CDR1 and CDR2: GTSNPN and SVGIG (reference sequence). The V segment lost 3 bases and the J segment 0 bases; nucleotides outside the gene matches: 6. Here the CDR3 reads CAWRKGLDHQETQYF. DNA for the CDR3: TGTGCCTGGAGGAAGGGACTAGACCACCAAGAGACCCAGTACTTC. The whole variable domain, remainder taken from reference TRBV30 and TRBJ2-5, is SQTIHQWPATLVQPVGSPLSLECTVEGTSNPNLYWYRQAAGRGLQLLFYSVGIGQISSEVPQNLSASRPQDRQFILSSKKLLLSDSGFYLCAWRKGLDHQETQYFGPGTRLLVL.

The rearrangement uses TRBV20-1 and TRBJ2-3; D gene uncertain. Trimming took 0 bases from V and 0 from J, leaving 7 bases between them. Germline CDR1 DFQATT, CDR2 SNEGSKA (reference sequence). The length of the CDR3 is 14 residues. The CDR3 region is CSARDKGSTDTQYF. As DNA, the CDR3 is TGCAGTGCTAGAGATAAGGGCAGCACAGATACGCAGTATTTT.

The V gene is TRBV15, the J gene TRBJ2-5; D may be TRBD1 (5 bases). The V gene's germline CDR1 is LNHNV and CDR2 YYDKDF (reference sequence). CDR3 length: 17 amino acids. Trimming left V 1 base short and J 9 bases short, with 24 bases between. The CDR3 sequence is CATSRGRLFDSQVSQYF. The CDR3 DNA sequence: TGTGCCACCAGCAGAGGTCGGTTGTTTGACAGCCAAGTGTCCCAGTACTTC.

This clonotype was seen a handful of times. The J gene is TRBJ2-7, the V gene TRBV9, with a possible D match to TRBD2 (5 bases). CDR1 and CDR2 from the germline V gene are SGDLS and YYNGEE. The CDR3 contains 15 residues. Trimming stripped 0 bases from V and 0 bases from J, with 10 bases between. CDR3 nucleotides: TGTGCCAGCAGCGTAGCTCCTAGCAGCTCCTACGAGCAGTACTTC. Translating it yields CASSVAPSSSYEQYF.

At least ten counts were recorded for this clonotype. The chain joins TRBV5-1 to TRBJ2-7; D remains unclear. V dropped 2 bases and J dropped 7 bases, with 19 bases sitting between them. The CDR3 runs to 15 residues. Germline V gene data show CDR1 as SGHRS and CDR2 as YFSETQ. For the CDR3, the DNA is TGCGCCAGCAGCTTCTACGAATTGGACCGAGTTGAGCAGTACTTC. This translates into CASSFYELDRVEQYF. The full variable domain, with the rest looked up from reference TRBV5-1 and TRBJ2-7, is KAGVTQTPRYLIKTRGQQVTLSCSPISGHRSVSWYQQTPGQGLQFLFEYFSETQRNKGNFPGRFSGRQFSNSRSEMNVSTLELGDSALYLCASSFYELDRVEQYFGPGTRLTVT.

The chain combines TRBV13 with TRBJ2-5; 9 bases match TRBD2. The germline V gene encodes CDR1 PRHDT and CDR2 FYEKMQ (reference sequence). V was clipped by 2 bases and J by 5 bases; unmatched bases: 9. The CDR3 runs 16 residues. The CDR3 loop is CASSLWGGGATETQYF. CDR3 DNA: TGTGCCAGCAGCTTATGGGGCGGGGGGGCCACGGAGACCCAGTACTTC. Supplemented by reference TRBV13 and TRBJ2-5, the full variable domain reads AAGVIQSPRHLIKEKRETATLKCYPIPRHDTVYWYQQGPGQDPQFLISFYEKMQSDKGSIPDRFSAQQFSDYHSELNMSSLELGDSALYFCASSLWGGGATETQYFGPGTRLLVL.

This clonotype was detected many times. V usage is TRBV18 and J usage is TRBJ2-4; tentative D call: TRBD2 (5 bases). This CDR3 has 15 amino acids. The germline V and J ends were trimmed by 4 bases and 3 bases, with 13 bases remaining between them. The germline V gene has CDR1 KGHSH and CDR2 LQKENI. This CDR3 reads CASSRALRDKNIQYF. CDR3 bases: TGTGCCAGCTCACGGGCCTTACGGGACAAAAACATTCAGTACTTC.

This clonotype has more than one count but fewer than ten. This chain links TRBV7-9 with TRBJ1-2; the D gene is possibly TRBD1 (5 bases). Germline lookup yields CDR1 SEHNR and CDR2 FQNEAQ (reference sequence). V was cut by 4 bases and J by 6 bases, with 15 bases left in between. This CDR3 spans 14 amino acids. CDR3 sequence reads: CASSSSGDGNGYTF. CDR3 bases: TGTGCCAGCAGCTCGTCGGGGGACGGGAATGGCTACACCTTC.

In its sample, this clonotype was seen a few times. The chain links TRBV3-1 to TRBJ2-7, with TRBD2 matching over 8 bases. The trim removed 2 bases at V and 0 bases at J, leaving 3 bases unmatched. Germline CDR1 LGHDT, CDR2 YNNKEL (reference sequence). This CDR3 has 15 residues. CDR3: CASSQLAGRSYEQYF. DNA for the CDR3: TGTGCCAGCAGCCAATTAGCGGGACGCTCCTACGAGCAGTACTTC.

The chain has TRBV28 and TRBJ2-2; D uncertain. The CDR3 extends over 17 amino acids. Germline CDR1 is MDHEN and CDR2 is SYDVKM. With 6 bases removed from V and 2 bases from J, the gap between germline ends came to 19 bases. CDR3 residues: CASRNPSGYPNTGELFF. The CDR3 DNA reads TGTGCCAGCAGAAATCCCTCAGGATACCCTAACACCGGGGAGCTGTTTTTT.

The chain has TRBV14 and TRBJ2-6, with D unresolved. V was cut by 1 base and J by 3 bases, with 13 bases left in between. The CDR3 runs 17 residues. Germline CDR1 is SGHDN and CDR2 is FVKESK. The CDR3 nucleotides are TGTGCCAGCAGCCAAGGCGCAACCCTGGTTGGGGCCAACGTCCTGACTTTC. Its protein product is CASSQGATLVGANVLTF.